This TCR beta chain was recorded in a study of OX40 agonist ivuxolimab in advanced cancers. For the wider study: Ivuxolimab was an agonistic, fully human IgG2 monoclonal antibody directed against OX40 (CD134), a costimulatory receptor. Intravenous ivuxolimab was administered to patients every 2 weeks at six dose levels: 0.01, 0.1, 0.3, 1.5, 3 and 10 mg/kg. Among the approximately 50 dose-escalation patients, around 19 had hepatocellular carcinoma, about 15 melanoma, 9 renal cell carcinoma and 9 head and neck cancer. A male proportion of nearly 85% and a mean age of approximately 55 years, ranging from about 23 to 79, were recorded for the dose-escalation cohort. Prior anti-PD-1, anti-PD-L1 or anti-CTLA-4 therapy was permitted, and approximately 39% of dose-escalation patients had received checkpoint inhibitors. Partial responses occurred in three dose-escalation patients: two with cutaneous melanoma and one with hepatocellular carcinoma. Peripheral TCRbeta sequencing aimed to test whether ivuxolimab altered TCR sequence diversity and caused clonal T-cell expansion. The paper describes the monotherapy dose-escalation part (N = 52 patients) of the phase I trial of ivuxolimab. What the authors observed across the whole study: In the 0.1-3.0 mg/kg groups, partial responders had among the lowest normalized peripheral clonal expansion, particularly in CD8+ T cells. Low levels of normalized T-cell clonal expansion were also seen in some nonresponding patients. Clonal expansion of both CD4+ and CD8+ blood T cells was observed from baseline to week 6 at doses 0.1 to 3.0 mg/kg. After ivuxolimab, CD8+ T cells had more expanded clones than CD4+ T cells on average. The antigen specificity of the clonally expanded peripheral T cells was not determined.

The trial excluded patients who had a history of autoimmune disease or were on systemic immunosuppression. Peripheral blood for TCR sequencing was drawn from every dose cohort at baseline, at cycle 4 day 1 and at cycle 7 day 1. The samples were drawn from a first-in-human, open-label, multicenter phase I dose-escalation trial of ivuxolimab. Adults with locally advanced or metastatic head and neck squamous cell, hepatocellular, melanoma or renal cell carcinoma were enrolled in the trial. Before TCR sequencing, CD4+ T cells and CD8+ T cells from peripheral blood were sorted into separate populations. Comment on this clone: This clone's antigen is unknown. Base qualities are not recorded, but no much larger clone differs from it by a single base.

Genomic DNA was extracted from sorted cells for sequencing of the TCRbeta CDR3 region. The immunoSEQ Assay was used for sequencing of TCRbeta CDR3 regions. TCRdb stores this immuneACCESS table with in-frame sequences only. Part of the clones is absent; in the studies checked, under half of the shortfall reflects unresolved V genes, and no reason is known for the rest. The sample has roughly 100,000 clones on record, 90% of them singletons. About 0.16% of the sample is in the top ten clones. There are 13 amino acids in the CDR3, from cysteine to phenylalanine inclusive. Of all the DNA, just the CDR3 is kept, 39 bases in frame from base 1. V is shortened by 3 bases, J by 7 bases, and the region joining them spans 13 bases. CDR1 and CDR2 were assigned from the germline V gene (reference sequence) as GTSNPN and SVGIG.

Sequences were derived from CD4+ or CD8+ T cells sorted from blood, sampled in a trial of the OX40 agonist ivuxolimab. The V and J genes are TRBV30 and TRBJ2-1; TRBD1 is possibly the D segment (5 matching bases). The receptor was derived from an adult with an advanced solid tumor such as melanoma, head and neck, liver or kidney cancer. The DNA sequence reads TGTGCCTGGAGAGACAGACCGGATAATGAGCAGTTCTTC. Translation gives CAWRDRPDNEQFF. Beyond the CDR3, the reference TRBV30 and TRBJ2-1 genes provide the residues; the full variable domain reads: SQTIHQWPATLVQPVGSPLSLECTVEGTSNPNLYWYRQAAGRGLQLLFYSVGIGQISSEVPQNLSASRPQDRQFILSSKKLLLSDSGFYLCAWRDRPDNEQFFGPGTRLTVL.